The 21 T cell receptor beta chains presented below share a single source sample, sequenced in a study of shared clonotypes between healthy human individuals. Measured with immunoSEQ multiplex PCR; TCRdb has only the in-frame clones, and not every one. The table has approximately 500,000 clones, roughly 85% seen once. Sequenced input: PBMCs. Source of these receptors: a woman aged 40 to 50 in good health. Some clones in this sample may be carry-over from other donors' samples.

The chain links TRBV28 to TRBJ1-5; no firm D call. Germline CDR1 and CDR2: MDHEN and SYDVKM. V gave up 4 bases and J gave up 3 bases, with 7 bases separating them. The CDR3 runs to 13 residues. CDR3 in DNA: TGTGCCAGCAGTTGGGCCAACAATCAGCCCCAGCATTTT. Its protein is CASSWANNQPQHF.

The chain is built from TRBV5-5 and TRBJ2-7, with a tentative D call TRBD1 (5 bases). The CDR3 totals 14 residues. The germline V and J ends were trimmed by 2 bases and 0 bases, with 9 bases remaining between them. Germline CDR1 SGHKS, CDR2 YYEKEE (reference sequence). CDR3 in amino acids: CASSFSQGSYEQYF. CDR3 coding DNA: TGTGCCAGCAGCTTCAGTCAGGGCTCCTACGAGCAGTACTTC.

This chain joins TRBV4-1 and TRBJ2-5, with a tentative D call TRBD2 (6 bases). The CDR3 sequence is 16 residues long. Deletions cut 0 bases from V and 1 base from J, with 12 bases between. Germline CDR1 reads MGHRA; CDR2 reads YSYEKL. The CDR3 DNA reads as TGCGCCAGCAGCCAAGAACTAGGAGGGGCCCAAGAGACCCAGTACTTC. It yields the protein CASSQELGGAQETQYF.

V and J are TRBV5-1 and TRBJ2-3; D might be TRBD2 (6 bases). Germline V gene sequence: CDR1 SGHRS, CDR2 YFSETQ. This CDR3 has 14 residues. V was trimmed by 6 bases and J by 6 bases, leaving 17 bases between them. Here the CDR3 reads CASMGGTTPDTQYF. CDR3 DNA sequence: TGCGCCAGCATGGGGGGTACAACCCCGGATACGCAGTATTTT.

J is TRBJ1-1 and V is TRBV10-3, with D possibly being TRBD1 (6 bases). Trimming shortened V by 7 bases and J by 0 bases, and 9 bases separated the two germline ends. The CDR3 runs 13 residues. CDR1 ENHRY and CDR2 SYGVKD come from the germline V gene. CDR3 sequence (DNA): TGTGCCATCAATCAGGGGTTGAACACTGAAGCTTTCTTT. Translated: CAINQGLNTEAFF.

The chain has TRBV2 and TRBJ2-4; D might be TRBD1 or TRBD2, each matching 5 bases. V gave up 4 bases and J gave up 7 bases, with 8 bases separating them. The CDR3 is made up of 12 amino acids. Per germline, CDR1 SNHLY and CDR2 FYNNEI. The DNA for the CDR3 is TGTGCCAGCAGTGTCTGGGGGAACATTCAGTACTTC. Translating gives CASSVWGNIQYF. Variable domain in full (rest from reference TRBV2 and TRBJ2-4): EPEVTQTPSHQVTQMGQEVILRCVPISNHLYFYWYRQILGQKVEFLVSFYNNEISEKSEIFDDQFSVERPDGSNFTLKIRSTKLEDSAMYFCASSVWGNIQYFGAGTRLSVL.

The V call is TRBV11-2, the J call TRBJ2-7, with 9 bases lining up with TRBD1. Germline assignment: CDR1 SGHAT and CDR2 FQNNGV. V lost 2 bases, J lost 1 base, and 3 bases stayed unmatched. The CDR3 loop spans 15 amino acids. CDR3: CASSLSGTGSYEQYF. CDR3 DNA: TGTGCCAGCAGCTTATCCGGGACAGGGTCCTACGAGCAGTACTTC.

This clone was counted only a few times. The chain has TRBV15 and TRBJ1-1, with 12 positions matching TRBD1. The CDR3 covers 15 residues. Per germline, CDR1 LNHNV and CDR2 YYDKDF (reference sequence). With 1 base clipped from V and 8 bases from J, the junction kept 5 bases outside the gene matches. The CDR3 protein is CATSRAGTGGLEAFF. The CDR3 DNA reads TGTGCCACCAGCAGAGCCGGGACAGGGGGCTTAGAAGCTTTCTTT.

This chain uses TRBV4-1 with TRBJ2-5; 10 bases map to TRBD2. The last part of the DNA fits TRBJ2-7 better; the J call may be wrong. The CDR3 is made up of 15 amino acids. Germline values: CDR1 MGHRA, CDR2 YSYEKL. The CDR3 loop is CASSQAGTSDYEQYF. The DNA of the CDR3 is TGCGCCAGCAGCCAGGCCGGGACTAGCGACTACGAGCAGTACTTC.

This chain's CDR3 is CASSFRAGDGYTF. CDR3 in DNA: TGTGCCAGCAGCTTCCGGGCAGGGGATGGCTACACCTTC. The rearrangement links TRBV27 to TRBJ1-2; weak D call: TRBD1 (6 bases). CDR1 is MNHEY, CDR2 SMNVEV, per germline (reference sequence). CDR3 length: 13 residues. V was trimmed by 6 bases and J by 6 bases, leaving 14 bases between them.

The chain recombines TRBV27 with TRBJ2-3; 7 bases align to TRBD2. The CDR3 totals 15 residues. Germline V CDR1 and CDR2: MNHEY, SMNVEV (reference sequence). Unmatched junction bases numbered 12, after V lost 8 bases and J lost 4 bases. CDR3 in DNA: TGTGCCAGCGGGATGGGGGGGAGCGTTCCAGATACGCAGTATTTT. The encoded protein is CASGMGGSVPDTQYF.

The V gene is TRBV4-3, the J gene TRBJ2-7, with 10 bases aligning to TRBD1. After removal of 1 base from V and 3 bases from J, the junction contained 0 bases not matched to a gene. From germline, CDR1 is LGHNA and CDR2 YSLEER. This CDR3 has 14 amino acids. The CDR3 sequence: CASSQGDRGYEQYF. CDR3 sequence (DNA): TGCGCCAGCAGCCAAGGGGACAGGGGCTACGAGCAGTACTTC.

This rearrangement joins TRBV7-6 to TRBJ2-5, with 13 bases matching TRBD2. The V gene's germline CDR1 is SGHVS and CDR2 FNYEAQ. Trimming at V came to 6 bases and at J to 5 bases, leaving 9 bases not matched to a gene. This CDR3 is built from 16 residues. The CDR3 DNA follows: TGTGCCAGCAGTCCCGGGGCACTAGCGGGAGGGGAGACCCAGTACTTC. Its protein product is CASSPGALAGGETQYF.

The CDR3 loop reads CASSFGGYNEQFF. In nucleotides, the CDR3 is TGTGCCAGCAGTTTCGGGGGATACAATGAGCAGTTCTTC. The rearrangement links TRBV27 to TRBJ2-1; perhaps TRBD2 as D (6 bases). Between the trimmed V and J ends, which lost 3 bases and 4 bases, there was a span of 7 bases. The germline gives CDR1 MNHEY, CDR2 SMNVEV (reference sequence). The CDR3 contains 13 residues.

This clone occurred once. V and J are TRBV21-1 and TRBJ1-1. TRBV21-1 is described as a pseudogene. CDR3 length equals 13 residues. The CDR3 region has the DNA TGTGCCAGCAGCCGTGGGGCTAGCCCTGAAGCTTTCTTT. It translates to CASSRGASPEAFF.

The V and J genes are TRBV5-1 and TRBJ2-5; 8 bases map to TRBD2. The germline V gene has CDR1 SGHRS and CDR2 YFSETQ. Germline trimming cut 2 bases from V and 2 bases from J; bases unmatched to any gene: 5. The CDR3 has 15 amino acids. CDR3: CASSFTSGYQETQYF. The CDR3 nucleotides are TGCGCCAGCAGCTTCACTAGCGGATATCAAGAGACCCAGTACTTC.

The rearrangement links TRBV5-4 to TRBJ1-1, with TRBD1 as a possible D gene (6 bases). The CDR3 runs to 13 residues. In germline, CDR1 is SGHNT, CDR2 YYREEE (reference sequence). V was trimmed by 0 bases and J by 6 bases, leaving 9 bases between them. CDR3 residues: CASSLAEGAEAFF. The CDR3 nucleotides are TGTGCCAGCAGCTTGGCGGAGGGGGCTGAAGCTTTCTTT. The full variable domain, rest sourced from reference TRBV5-4 and TRBJ1-1, is ETGVTQSPTHLIKTRGQQVTLRCSSQSGHNTVSWYQQALGQGPQFIFQYYREEENGRGNFPPRFSGLQFPNYSSELNVNALELDDSALYLCASSLAEGAEAFFGQGTRLTVV.

The rearrangement links TRBV11-3 to TRBJ2-2, with 11 bases identical to TRBD2. Germline V gene sequence: CDR1 SGHNT, CDR2 YENEEA. J was trimmed by 0 bases and V by 2 bases; bases with no gene match: 8. The CDR3 runs to 19 residues. In DNA form, the CDR3 reads TGTGCCAGCAGCTTAACATCGCTAGCGGGAGGTTCGAACACCGGGGAGCTGTTTTTT. Translation gives CASSLTSLAGGSNTGELFF.

The V gene is TRBV2, the J gene TRBJ2-7, with 9 bases matching TRBD1. This CDR3 comprises 14 residues. Per germline, CDR1 SNHLY and CDR2 FYNNEI. V lost 5 bases and J lost 3; bases outside the gene matches: 5. The CDR3: CASSPGTGYYEQYF. CDR3 DNA sequence: TGTGCCAGCAGTCCCGGGACAGGGTACTACGAGCAGTACTTC.

V and J are TRBV5-6 and TRBJ2-7; D ambiguous. CDR3 size: 12 residues. Germline assignment: CDR1 SGHDT and CDR2 YYEEEE. Trimming cost V 4 bases and J 2 bases, with 7 bases left between them. This chain's CDR3 is CASSVYPYEQYF. The CDR3 region has the DNA TGTGCCAGCAGCGTTTACCCCTACGAGCAGTACTTC.

V and J are TRBV25-1 and TRBJ1-3, with TRBD1 matching over 7 bases. V was clipped by 4 bases and J by 4 bases; unmatched bases: 10. This CDR3 comprises 16 residues. Germline lookup yields CDR1 MGHDK and CDR2 SYGVNS. The CDR3 region has the DNA TGTGCCAGCAGTGGGGTAAACAGGGGATTAGGAAACACCATATATTTT. Protein product: CASSGVNRGLGNTIYF.